Below are 25 T cell receptor beta chains sequenced from a single sample in a study of molecular identifiers for immune sequencing clone quantification listed by TCRdb under 2018. Library creation used PCR. Sequencing instrument: NextSeq 500. TCRdb took the public reads, trimmed them with fastp at Q25, ran MiXCR for clone calling and kept in-frame beta chains. Entries that share a CDR3 protein sequence are merged under the most common genes and DNA. This sample is represented by some 100,000 distinct CDR3 sequences; roughly a third of them were singletons. 4% to 5% of the sample is taken by the ten largest. Material: naive CD8+ T cells from blood, with Jurkat cell RNA spiked in. This specimen's cell subset or site label, interpreted: FACS-sorted CD8+CD4-CCR7+CD45RA+ naive T cells. These receptors came from a human donor in good health. Some libraries in this study had Jurkat cell RNA spiked in.

The CDR3 DNA reads as TGCAGCGTTGTGGCTAGCGAGCAGTACTTC. This sequence encodes CSVVASEQYF. The V gene is TRBV29-1, the J gene TRBJ2-7; D is unclear. The CDR3 is 10 residues long. Between the trimmed V and J ends, which lost 4 bases and 6 bases, there was a span of 7 bases. Germline CDR1 SQVTM, CDR2 ANQGSEA.

This clonotype came up once. The junction and the germline gene differ at one end; a read error may be behind it. V gene TRBV6-5 combines with J gene TRBJ2-2; D possibly uses TRBD1 or TRBD2 (5 bases each). Germline CDR1 reads MNHEY; CDR2 reads SVGAGI. The CDR3 has 15 residues. CDR3 loop: CASSTGRANTGELNF. The CDR3 bases are TGTGCCAGCAGCACAGGCAGGGCGAACACCGGGGAGCTGAATTTT.

The chain has TRBV4-1 and TRBJ2-7; TRBD1 matches at 7 bases. Germline values: CDR1 MGHRA, CDR2 YSYEKL. Trimming took 2 bases from V and 2 from J; bases not matched to a gene: 12. This CDR3 region has 17 residues. The CDR3 coding sequence is TGCGCCAGCAGCCAAAATCCCCTTCGACAGGGAACCTACGAGCAGTACTTC. Translated: CASSQNPLRQGTYEQYF.

V is TRBV4-2 and J is TRBJ2-7, with D perhaps TRBD2 (6 bases). The germline gives CDR1 LGHNA, CDR2 YNFKEQ. The V end lost 7 bases, the J end lost 2 bases, and 18 bases lay between the germline ends. The CDR3 consists of 15 residues. The CDR3 reads CASTTEGRGAYEQYF. The DNA of the CDR3 is TGTGCCAGCACCACGGAGGGACGGGGCGCCTACGAGCAGTACTTC.

Of note for this clonotype: The CDR3 ends on some other residue instead of the conserved phenylalanine or tryptophan, so this is likely a read error. The CDR3 protein is CASSPTGTGGTGELFL. CDR3 coding DNA: TGTGCCAGCAGCCCGACCGGGACAGGGGGAACCGGGGAGCTGTTTTTA. The gene calls are TRBV14 and TRBJ2-2; TRBD1 matches 11 bases. J was trimmed by 5 bases and V by 4 bases; bases with no gene match: 6. Germline CDR1 is SGHDN and CDR2 is FVKESK. The CDR3 is 16 residues long.

With regard to this clonotype: This sequence may be a read error, since a much larger clone differs from it by one base. The chain uses TRBV4-3 and TRBJ2-5; a possible D gene is TRBD2 (7 bases). The CDR3 spans 15 residues. Germline V gene data show CDR1 as LGHNA and CDR2 as YSLEER. V was clipped by 0 bases and J by 7 bases, with 15 bases between them. CDR3 nucleotides: TGCGCCAGCAGCCAAGACTACGGGGGGCCAGCGACCCAGTACTTC. As protein: CASSQDYGGPATQYF.

This clonotype was recorded only once. The chain recombines TRBV9 with TRBJ2-7; D remains unclear. Trimming stripped 3 bases from V and 5 bases from J, with 18 bases between. Per the germline V gene, CDR1 is SGDLS and CDR2 is YYNGEE. The CDR3 has 15 residues. The CDR3 region has the DNA TGTGCCAGCAGCGGCCTTCCTTCTGGTCTCAACGAGCAGTACTTC. Amino acids: CASSGLPSGLNEQYF.

This clonotype has only a few counts. The gene calls are TRBV9 and TRBJ2-6; D uncertain. CDR1 and CDR2 (germline): SGDLS, YYNGEE. The CDR3 runs to 15 residues. V lost 1 base and J 4 bases, leaving 9 bases between the germline ends. The CDR3 reads CASSVSVTGANVLTF. As DNA, the CDR3 is TGTGCCAGCAGCGTATCGGTAACCGGGGCCAACGTCCTGACTTTC.

The sample holds a few counts of this clonotype. The chain carries TRBV12-3 or TRBV12-4 and TRBJ1-5; D may be TRBD1 (5 bases). This CDR3 comprises 13 residues. The V end was cut by 8 bases, the J end by 9 bases, with 17 bases between. The CDR3 DNA is TGTGCCAGCGGAACAGGCCCAGCATCGCCCCAGCATTTT. Its translation: CASGTGPASPQHF.

Worth noting for this clonotype: Possible read error: a much larger clone is one base away. The chain combines TRBV7-6 with TRBJ2-3, with a tentative D call TRBD2 (6 bases). Looked up from germline, CDR1 is SGHVS and CDR2 is FNYEAQ. V lost 7 bases, J lost 1 base, and 15 bases lay in between. The CDR3 consists of 15 residues. The CDR3 is CASTALPSGTDTQYF. In DNA, the CDR3 is TGTGCCAGCACCGCTCTCCCTAGCGGCACAGATACGCAGTATTTT.

A word on this clonotype: A much more abundant neighbour one base away suggests this may be a read error. This chain joins TRBV6-6 and TRBJ1-5; D call uncertain. The V end was cut by 1 base, the J end by 9 bases, with 22 bases between. CDR3 size: 17 residues. The germline CDR1 and CDR2 sequences are MNHNY and SVGAGI (reference sequence). DNA of the CDR3: TGTGCCAGCAGTTACTTGGTTCCCCCGGGCCCAAAGCTGCCCCAGCATTTT. This gives the protein CASSYLVPPGPKLPQHF.

The CDR3 spells CASSSDRGMNTGELFF. DNA of the CDR3: TGTGCCAGCAGCTCTGACAGGGGGATGAACACCGGGGAGCTGTTTTTT. J is TRBJ2-2 and V is TRBV7-9; 9 bases line up with TRBD1. Per the germline V gene, CDR1 is SEHNR and CDR2 is FQNEAQ (reference sequence). V trimming: 4 bases; J trimming: 1 base; junction bases outside the gene matches: 4. The CDR3 covers 16 residues.

The V gene is TRBV14, the J gene TRBJ2-7; 12 positions agree with TRBD2. Per the germline V gene, CDR1 is SGHDN and CDR2 is FVKESK. The CDR3 runs 15 residues. J was trimmed by 7 bases and V by 4 bases; bases with no gene match: 8. The CDR3 region has the DNA TGTGCCAGCAGCCCAATACGGGGACTAGCGGGTGAGCAGTACTTC. It yields the protein CASSPIRGLAGEQYF.

This clonotype was seen at least ten times. The chain uses TRBV7-9 and TRBJ2-7; TRBD1 is a possible D gene (6 bases). V gave up 1 base and J gave up 5 bases, with 12 bases separating them. The CDR3 totals 14 residues. Germline lookup yields CDR1 SEHNR and CDR2 FQNEAQ (reference sequence). CDR3 loop: CASSLDYRDDEQYF. CDR3 nucleotide sequence: TGTGCCAGCAGCTTAGACTACAGGGACGACGAGCAGTACTTC.

The sample holds a few counts of this clonotype. The chain is built from TRBV20-1 and TRBJ2-1; D gene ambiguous. The germline CDR1 and CDR2 sequences are DFQATT and SNEGSKA (reference sequence). The V gene lost 5 bases and the J gene lost 0 bases, with 14 bases spanning the gap. The CDR3 length is 15 residues. The CDR3 DNA sequence: TGCAGTGCTTCCCTCTCGGAAAGCTCCTACAATGAGCAGTTCTTC. Translation gives CSASLSESSYNEQFF.

This clonotype was counted only a few times. The genes are TRBV6-2 or TRBV6-3 and TRBJ2-7, with a tentative D call TRBD2 (6 bases). V was clipped by 6 bases and J by 6 bases, with 15 bases between them. The CDR3 is 13 amino acids. Germline V gene sequence: CDR1 MNHEY, CDR2 SVGEGT. CDR3 sequence: CASRSSGTFEQYF. The CDR3 DNA reads as TGTGCCAGCAGATCCTCAGGGACTTTCGAGCAGTACTTC.

V usage is TRBV12-5 and J usage is TRBJ2-3; D uncertain. The V gene lost 7 bases and the J gene lost 6 bases, with 14 bases spanning the gap. CDR1 and CDR2 from the germline V gene are LGHNT and FRNRAP. The CDR3 runs to 13 residues. The CDR3 DNA follows: TGTGCTAGTGTTCTACTGGCCGGGGATACGCAGTATTTT. Protein: CASVLLAGDTQYF.

On this clonotype itself: With a much larger clone just one base away, this may be a read error. The chain has TRBV20-1 and TRBJ2-7, with 9 bases matching TRBD2. V lost 6 bases and J lost 13; bases outside the gene matches: 16. The CDR3 has 13 residues. Germline V gene lookup returns CDR1 DFQATT and CDR2 SNEGSKA (reference sequence). The CDR3 sequence is CSARASGNPGGYF. The CDR3 DNA sequence: TGCAGTGCCAGGGCTAGCGGGAATCCAGGTGGTTACTTC.

This clonotype was counted ten times or more. The chain carries TRBV7-9 and TRBJ2-5; D is unclear. Deletions cut 1 base from V and 5 bases from J, with 11 bases between. This CDR3 spans 14 amino acids. Germline V CDR1 and CDR2: SEHNR, FQNEAQ (reference sequence). The CDR3 sequence: CASSLEVTRETQYF. CDR3 sequence (DNA): TGTGCCAGCAGCTTAGAAGTGACCCGGGAGACCCAGTACTTC.

As for this clonotype: It may be a read error: a sequence one base away is much more abundant. The chain links TRBV7-6 to TRBJ2-7; D gene uncertain. Looked up from germline, CDR1 is SGHVS and CDR2 is FNYEAQ. The CDR3 has 13 residues. Here the CDR3 DNA reads TGTGCCGGCAGCCGACGTACCCCCGGGGAGCAGTACTTC. Encoded protein: CAGSRRTPGEQYF. Using reference TRBV7-6 and TRBJ2-7 for the parts outside the CDR3, the full variable domain is GAGVSQSPRYKVTKRGQDVALRCDPISGHVSLYWYRQALGQGPEFLTYFNYEAQQDKSGLPNDRFSAERPEGSISTLTIQRTEQRDSAMYRCAGSRRTPGEQYFGPGTRLTVT.

A remark on this clonotype: A much larger clone differs from this one at a single base, so this may be a read error. V usage is TRBV6-5 and J usage is TRBJ1-1; 7 nucleotides line up with TRBD1. This CDR3 is 13 amino acids long. CDR1 is MNHEY and CDR2 is SVGAGI in the germline V gene. CDR3 sequence reads: CASSIGQVTEAVF. In nucleotides, the CDR3 is TGTGCCAGCAGTATTGGACAGGTCACTGAAGCTGTCTTT.

The J gene is TRBJ2-2, the V gene TRBV27; D gene uncertain. The germline V gene encodes CDR1 MNHEY and CDR2 SMNVEV (reference sequence). This CDR3 is 14 amino acids long. V was clipped by 6 bases and J by 2 bases, with 10 bases between them. The CDR3 DNA follows: TGTGCCAGCAGCCCCGGCGGAAACACCGGGGAGCTGTTTTTT. Its translation is CASSPGGNTGELFF.

There are a few counts of this clonotype. The rearrangement joins TRBV7-2 to TRBJ2-3; no reliable D call. The germline CDR1 and CDR2 sequences are SGHTA and FQGNSA. Trimming removed 2 bases at V and 7 bases at J, with 4 bases between. The CDR3 has 11 residues. CDR3 bases: TGTGCCAGCAGCTTAATCCATACGCAGTATTTT. This gives the protein CASSLIHTQYF.

This clonotype has just a few counts. This rearrangement joins TRBV4-2 to TRBJ2-2; no clear D. Germline CDR1 is LGHNA and CDR2 is YNFKEQ. The V and J ends lost 5 bases and 2 bases respectively, with 12 bases between them. The CDR3 length is 15 residues. The chain's CDR3 is CASSDRRRNTGELFF. The CDR3 bases are TGTGCCAGCAGCGATAGGCGGAGAAACACCGGGGAGCTGTTTTTT.

J is TRBJ2-7 and V is TRBV2; TRBD1 matches 11 bases. The CDR3 is 15 residues long. The V and J ends lost 1 base and 5 bases, in that order; junction bases with no gene match: 4. CDR1 and CDR2 from the germline V gene are SNHLY and FYNNEI. CDR3 sequence (DNA): TGTGCCAGCAGTGAAGAGGACAGGGGGCCCCACGAGCAGTACTTC. This sequence encodes CASSEEDRGPHEQYF.